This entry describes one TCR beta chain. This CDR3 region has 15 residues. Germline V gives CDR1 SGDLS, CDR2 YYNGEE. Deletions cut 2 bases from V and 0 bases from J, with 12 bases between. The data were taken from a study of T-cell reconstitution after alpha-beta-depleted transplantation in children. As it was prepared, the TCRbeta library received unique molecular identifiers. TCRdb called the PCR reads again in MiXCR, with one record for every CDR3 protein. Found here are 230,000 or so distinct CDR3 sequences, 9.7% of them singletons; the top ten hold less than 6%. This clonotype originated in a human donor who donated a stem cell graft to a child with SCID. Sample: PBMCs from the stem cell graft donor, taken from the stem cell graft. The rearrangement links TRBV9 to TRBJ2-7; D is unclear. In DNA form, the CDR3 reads TGTGCCAGCAGCGTTGGAGAGGACCGCTCCTACGAGCAGTACTTC. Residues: CASSVGEDRSYEQYF. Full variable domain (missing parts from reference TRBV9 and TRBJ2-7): DSGVTQTPKHLITATGQRVTLRCSPRSGDLSVYWYQQSLDQGLQFLIQYYNGEERAKGNILERFSAQQFPDLHSELNLSSLELGDSALYFCASSVGEDRSYEQYFGPGTRLTVT.